These 27 T cell receptor beta chains originate from one sample sequenced in a study of response to subunit inactivated influenza vaccine. MiXCR, applied by TCRdb to the RT-PCR reads, yields one record per CDR3 protein. The data contain around 570,000 distinct CDR3 sequences, about 11% of them seen just once; the ten biggest clones take up about 10%. These same data were also listed under a study on T cells expressing NK-cell markers. That study reports: TCR beta cDNA was generated via 5'RACE template switching incorporating UMIs.

Here the sequenced sample was PBMCs from blood, taken on the day of vaccination. The receptors derive from a man aged 50 to 59 who received an inactivated influenza vaccine.

There are a few counts of this clonotype. V and J are TRBV7-9 and TRBJ1-4; TRBD1 matches at 8 bases. Germline V lookup: CDR1 SEHNR, CDR2 FQNEAQ (reference sequence). There are 16 residues in the CDR3. Trimming took 1 base from V and 5 from J; bases not matched to a gene: 6. The CDR3 region is CASSLGDRIENEKLFF. DNA of the CDR3: TGTGCCAGCAGCTTAGGGGACAGGATAGAGAATGAAAAACTGTTTTTT.

In its sample, this clonotype was seen many times. The V and J genes are TRBV12-3 or TRBV12-4 and TRBJ2-7; maybe TRBD1 (6 bases). The ends were cut back, 6 bases at V and 3 bases at J, with 12 bases in the middle. CDR3 size: 13 residues. In nucleotides, the CDR3 is TGTGCCAGCAGGCCGGGACAAAACTACGAGCAGTACTTC. Its protein is CASRPGQNYEQYF.

The chain couples TRBV20-1 to TRBJ2-5; 8 bases agree with TRBD2. CDR1 and CDR2 from the germline V gene are DFQATT and SNEGSKA (reference sequence). V was clipped by 6 bases and J by 4 bases; unmatched bases: 10. The CDR3 loop spans 14 amino acids. The CDR3 is CSALSRAGAETQYF. In nucleotides, the CDR3 is TGCAGTGCACTTAGCCGAGCGGGAGCAGAGACCCAGTACTTC.

This clonotype was found a few times. The chain has TRBV15 and TRBJ2-7; perhaps TRBD1 as D (6 bases). Per the germline V gene, CDR1 is LNHNV and CDR2 is YYDKDF (reference sequence). Trimming removed 3 bases from V and 7 bases from J, with 16 bases in between. This CDR3 has 14 amino acids. For the CDR3, the DNA is TGTGCCACCAGCAGGGACAGTACTTCGAGGGAGCAGTACTTC. Translated, it gives CATSRDSTSREQYF.

The chain couples TRBV7-3 to TRBJ2-3, with 9 bases fitting TRBD2. The V gene end was trimmed by 4 bases and the J gene end by 3 bases; junction bases not matched to a gene: 5. The CDR3 spans 15 residues. The V gene's germline CDR1 is SGHTA and CDR2 FQGTGA. CDR3 DNA: TGTGCCAGCAGCTCCATAGCGGGAGCGACAGATACGCAGTATTTT. It translates to CASSSIAGATDTQYF.

This clonotype was detected only a few times. The J gene is TRBJ1-5, the V gene TRBV28; a weak D match, TRBD1 (5 bases). The germline CDR1 and CDR2 sequences are MDHEN and SYDVKM. CDR3 length: 17 residues. The V and J ends lost 6 bases and 5 bases respectively, with 23 bases between them. CDR3 in amino acids: CASSSNRIRAPHQPQHF. CDR3 coding DNA: TGTGCCAGCAGCTCCAACAGGATCCGTGCCCCCCATCAGCCCCAGCATTTT.

The rearrangement joins TRBV28 to TRBJ2-2; 10 bases agree with TRBD1. Trimming removed 6 bases from V and 5 bases from J; junction bases left unmatched: 12. The CDR3 is 17 residues long. Germline V gene data show CDR1 as MDHEN and CDR2 as SYDVKM. The CDR3 DNA reads as TGTGCCAGCAGAGCGACAGGGGGCCCTGGGTGGACCGGGGAGCTGTTTTTT. This gives the protein CASRATGGPGWTGELFF.

This clonotype occurred once. The chain uses TRBV3-1 and TRBJ2-3; 12 bases are shared with TRBD2. Trimming removed 7 bases from V and 4 bases from J; junction bases left unmatched: 6. Germline-derived CDR1 and CDR2 are LGHDT and YNNKEL (reference sequence). The CDR3 runs to 15 residues. The CDR3 region is CASTPGLAGPDTQYF. CDR3 coding DNA: TGTGCCAGCACCCCGGGACTAGCGGGCCCAGATACGCAGTATTTT.

The chain recombines TRBV18 with TRBJ1-6; D is ambiguous. Germline V gene sequence: CDR1 KGHSH, CDR2 LQKENI. This CDR3 region has 15 residues. V was cut by 3 bases and J by 4 bases, with 10 bases left in between. Here the CDR3 DNA reads TGTGCCAGCTCACCGAGAGGACCGTATAATTCACCCCTCCACTTT. This codes for CASSPRGPYNSPLHF.

This clonotype was counted ten times or more. The rearrangement uses TRBV2 and TRBJ2-1; TRBD1 matches at 10 bases. CDR1 SNHLY and CDR2 FYNNEI come from the germline V gene. The CDR3 has 14 residues. Trimming took 7 bases from V and 6 from J; bases not matched to a gene: 6. The CDR3 protein is CASKGQGFLNEQFF. The CDR3 DNA follows: TGTGCCAGCAAGGGACAGGGGTTTCTCAATGAGCAGTTCTTC.

This clonotype was found a few times. The chain employs TRBV15 and TRBJ1-1, with D uncertain. This CDR3 is built from 14 residues. The V gene's germline CDR1 is LNHNV and CDR2 YYDKDF (reference sequence). V was cut by 0 bases and J by 0 bases, with 5 bases left in between. CDR3 residues: CATSRDLLNTEAFF. The CDR3 region has the DNA TGTGCCACCAGCAGAGATCTGTTGAACACTGAAGCTTTCTTT. The variable domain in full, completed from reference TRBV15 and TRBJ1-1, reads DAMVIQNPRYQVTQFGKPVTLSCSQTLNHNVMYWYQQKSSQAPKLLFHYYDKDFNNEADTPDNFQSRRPNTSFCFLDIRSPGLGDTAMYLCATSRDLLNTEAFFGQGTRLTVV.

The chain is built from TRBV3-1 and TRBJ1-2, with 11 bases lining up with TRBD1. J lost 4 bases, V lost 2 bases, and 3 bases had no gene match. Germline V CDR1 and CDR2: LGHDT, YNNKEL (reference sequence). This CDR3 is 15 amino acids long. CDR3 sequence reads: CASSQTGQGVYGYTF. DNA of the CDR3: TGTGCCAGCAGCCAAACGGGACAGGGGGTCTATGGCTACACCTTC.

This clonotype has just a few counts. The chain carries TRBV5-5 and TRBJ2-7, with 9 bases lining up with TRBD1. V was clipped by 0 bases and J by 4 bases; unmatched bases: 5. The germline CDR1 and CDR2 sequences are SGHKS and YYEKEE (reference sequence). The CDR3 is made up of 15 amino acids. This CDR3 reads CASSLEDRGFYEQYF. The CDR3 DNA reads TGTGCCAGCAGCTTGGAAGACAGGGGGTTTTACGAGCAGTACTTC.

The chain joins TRBV9 to TRBJ2-3; D remains ambiguous. Per germline, CDR1 SGDLS and CDR2 YYNGEE. V was trimmed by 1 base and J by 2 bases, leaving 5 bases between them. This CDR3 comprises 13 residues. The CDR3 DNA reads as TGTGCCAGCAGCGTATTAACCACAGATACGCAGTATTTT. Its translation is CASSVLTTDTQYF. Drawing the rest from reference TRBV9 and TRBJ2-3, the complete variable domain is DSGVTQTPKHLITATGQRVTLRCSPRSGDLSVYWYQQSLDQGLQFLIQYYNGEERAKGNILERFSAQQFPDLHSELNLSSLELGDSALYFCASSVLTTDTQYFGPGTRLTVL.

V and J are TRBV7-2 and TRBJ2-3, with 9 positions matching TRBD1. Trimming removed 5 bases from V and 10 bases from J; junction bases left unmatched: 7. Germline V CDR1 and CDR2: SGHTA, FQGNSA. The CDR3 consists of 13 residues. For the CDR3, the DNA is TGTGCCAGCAGCCTGGGACAGGGTATGGCGCAGTATTTT. It translates to CASSLGQGMAQYF.

The V and J genes are TRBV2 and TRBJ2-5; D may be TRBD1 (6 bases). V dropped 8 bases and J dropped 9 bases, with 13 bases sitting between them. There are 11 residues in the CDR3. CDR1 SNHLY and CDR2 FYNNEI come from the germline V gene. The CDR3 region is CASPLKGAQYF. The CDR3 DNA reads TGTGCCAGCCCACTTAAGGGGGCCCAGTACTTC.

In its sample, this clonotype was seen a few times. V gene TRBV4-1 combines with J gene TRBJ1-4; 9 bases agree with TRBD1. CDR1 is MGHRA, CDR2 YSYEKL, per germline. The V and J ends lost 1 base and 3 bases, in that order; junction bases with no gene match: 3. The CDR3 sequence is 16 residues long. Here the CDR3 reads CASSQAQGASNEKLFF. The CDR3 region has the DNA TGCGCCAGCAGCCAAGCACAGGGGGCGTCTAATGAAAAACTGTTTTTT.

This clonotype was found a few times. The chain employs TRBV6-4 and TRBJ2-1, with a possible D match to TRBD1 (6 bases). The length of the CDR3 is 15 residues. V gave up 5 bases and J gave up 0 bases, with 11 bases separating them. Germline V gene data show CDR1 as MRHNA and CDR2 as SNTAGT. The CDR3 bases are TGTGCCAGCAGTCCCGGGACAACCTCCTACAATGAGCAGTTCTTC. Translated: CASSPGTTSYNEQFF.

This clonotype was found many times. This rearrangement joins TRBV20-1 to TRBJ2-2, with D unclear. Trimming took off 3 bases at V and 7 bases at J, with 15 bases between the two ends. Germline CDR1 is DFQATT and CDR2 is SNEGSKA (reference sequence). The CDR3 has 14 amino acids. This CDR3 reads CSARVPGVYGELFF. The CDR3 DNA sequence: TGCAGTGCTAGGGTGCCCGGAGTGTACGGGGAGCTGTTTTTT.

This clonotype was seen a handful of times. The rearrangement joins TRBV7-8 to TRBJ2-1, with TRBD2 matching 12 bases. This CDR3 region has 16 residues. The ends lost 0 bases at V and 8 bases at J; junction bases unmatched: 5. CDR1 SGHVS and CDR2 FQNEAQ come from the germline V gene. The CDR3 region has the DNA TGTGCCAGCAGCTTAGCGCCTAGCGGGGGGGCGGATGAGCAGTTCTTC. Its protein product is CASSLAPSGGADEQFF. Full variable domain (remainder filled in from reference TRBV7-8 and TRBJ2-1): GAGVSQSPRYKVAKRGQDVALRCDPISGHVSLFWYQQALGQGPEFLTYFQNEAQLDKSGLPSDRFFAERPEGSVSTLKIQRTQQEDSAVYLCASSLAPSGGADEQFFGPGTRLTVL.

This clonotype turned up a few times. This sequence joins TRBV30 and TRBJ2-3; D uncertain. From germline, CDR1 is GTSNPN and CDR2 SVGIG (reference sequence). The CDR3 extends over 12 amino acids. With 5 bases removed from V and 4 bases from J, the gap between germline ends came to 10 bases. In DNA, the CDR3 is TGTGCCTGGGCGCTTGGGCCAGATACGCAGTATTTT. Protein product: CAWALGPDTQYF.

Only a few counts were recorded for this clonotype. This chain connects TRBV24-1 to TRBJ2-3; TRBD2 might be the D (6 bases). V dropped 7 bases and J dropped 6 bases, with 19 bases sitting between them. Looked up from germline, CDR1 is KGHDR and CDR2 is SFDVKD. The CDR3 is 15 amino acids. This chain's CDR3 is CATSPRGIQTDTQYF. CDR3 in DNA: TGTGCCACCAGCCCCCGGGGGATCCAGACTGATACGCAGTATTTT.

This clonotype showed up many times. CDR3 bases: TGTGCCAGCAGTCCCCGGACGGCGAACACCGGGGAGCTGTTTTTT. Protein product: CASSPRTANTGELFF. The V and J genes are TRBV9 and TRBJ2-2; D gene uncertain. Trimming stripped 5 bases from V and 0 bases from J, with 11 bases between. The CDR3 consists of 15 residues. Looked up from germline, CDR1 is SGDLS and CDR2 is YYNGEE.

V usage is TRBV21-1 and J usage is TRBJ1-5. TRBV21-1 constitutes a pseudogene. This CDR3 is built from 15 residues. Here the CDR3 reads CATYDGCIRRQPQHF. The CDR3, as DNA: TGTGCCACTTACGACGGCTGCATTCGGCGTCAGCCCCAGCATTTT.

The rearrangement links TRBV20-1 to TRBJ2-1; 7 nucleotides agree with TRBD2. Looked up from germline, CDR1 is DFQATT and CDR2 is SNEGSKA (reference sequence). The ends lost 3 bases at V and 4 bases at J; junction bases unmatched: 6. The CDR3 runs 14 residues. CDR3 region: CSASKASGYNEQFF. CDR3 coding DNA: TGCAGTGCTAGCAAGGCTAGCGGATACAATGAGCAGTTCTTC.

This rearrangement joins TRBV23-1 to TRBJ2-7; D not certain. TRBV23-1 is an ORF; its function is uncertain. This CDR3 is 14 amino acids long. V was cut by 8 bases and J by 2 bases, with 16 bases left in between. The CDR3 DNA reads as TGCGCCAGCGGGTTCTTAAGGGTCCCCTACGAGCAGTACTTC. Translation gives CASGFLRVPYEQYF.

The chain has TRBV9 and TRBJ2-2; D tentatively fits TRBD1 or TRBD2 (5 bases each). Germline loops: CDR1 SGDLS, CDR2 YYNGEE. V dropped 2 bases and J dropped 2 bases, with 10 bases sitting between them. The CDR3 has 15 amino acids. CDR3 DNA: TGTGCCAGCAGCGTCGGGACGGGAAACACCGGGGAGCTGTTTTTT. Translation: CASSVGTGNTGELFF.